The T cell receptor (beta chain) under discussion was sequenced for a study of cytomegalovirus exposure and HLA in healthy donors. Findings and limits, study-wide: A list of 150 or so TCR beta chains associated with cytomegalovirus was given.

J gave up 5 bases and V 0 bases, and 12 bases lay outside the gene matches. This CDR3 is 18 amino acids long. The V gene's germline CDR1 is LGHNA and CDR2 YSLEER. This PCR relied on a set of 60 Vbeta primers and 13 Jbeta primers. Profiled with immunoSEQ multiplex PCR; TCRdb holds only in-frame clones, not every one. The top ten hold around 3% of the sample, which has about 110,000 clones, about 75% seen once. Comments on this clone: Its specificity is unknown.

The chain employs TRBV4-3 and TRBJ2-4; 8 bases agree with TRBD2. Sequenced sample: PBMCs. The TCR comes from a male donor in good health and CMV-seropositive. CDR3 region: CASSQDRGTSLPQNIQYF. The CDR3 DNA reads TGCGCCAGCAGCCAAGATAGGGGGACTAGTCTACCCCAAAACATTCAGTACTTC.